A selection of T cell receptor beta chains follows, all from one sample in a study of spatial heterogeneity in lung cancer. One entry per CDR3 protein results from TCRdb running MiXCR on the 5' RACE reads. The sample records under 30,000 distinct CDR3 sequences, 3% to 3.5% being singletons. The specimen was PBMCs, collected at surgery. The receptors here all came from a female donor with early-stage non-small cell lung cancer. CDR3s include the opening cysteine and the closing phenylalanine or tryptophan. The order of the fields is clone size, CDR3 length, J gene, V gene, D gene, CDR3 DNA, CDR3 protein. The D gene is left open where the match is weak. Clone size is not always given. Where it is, it says once, few, many or a class for expanded clones.

>many|14|TRBJ1-5|TRBV30|NA
TGTGCCTGGAGTCTAGGAGATGGCAATCAGCCCCAGCATTTT
CAWSLGDGNQPQHF
>NA|16|TRBJ2-3|TRBV11-2|TRBD2
TGTGCCAGCAGCTTAGGATCGCTAGCGGGAACGTATACGCAGTATTTT
CASSLGSLAGTYTQYF
>many|19|TRBJ2-3|TRBV24-1|TRBD1
TGTGCCACCAGTGATCCGGTGGCAGGGGGCTTCTCTAGCACAGATACGCAGTATTTT
CATSDPVAGGFSSTDTQYF
>many|15|TRBJ1-2|TRBV5-1|NA
TGCGCCAGCAGCGGAGGATCGGGCTCGGACTATGGCTACACCTTC
CASSGGSGSDYGYTF
>many|13|TRBJ1-2|TRBV28|NA
TGTGCCAGCAGTACAGGGCGCCTCTATGGCTACACCTTC
CASSTGRLYGYTF
>many|15|TRBJ1-1|TRBV7-9|TRBD1
TGTGCCAGCAGCTTATCGGGACAGATGAACACTGAAGCTTTCTTT
CASSLSGQMNTEAFF
>many|13|TRBJ2-5|TRBV5-6|TRBD1
TGTGCCAGCAGCCGGGACAGGGTCGAGACCCAGTACTTC
CASSRDRVETQYF
>many|12|TRBJ1-1|TRBV20-1|NA
TGCAGTGCTAGCAGGGGAAACACTGAAGCTTTCTTT
CSASRGNTEAFF
>medium-sized|16|TRBJ2-7|TRBV25-1|NA
TGTGCCAGCAGTGAATCCCTACACGAAAAGGCCTACGAGCAGTACTTC
CASSESLHEKAYEQYF
>many|15|TRBJ2-1|TRBV3-1|NA
TGTGCCAGCAGCCAGACTATAAACTCCTACAATGAGCAGTTCTTC
CASSQTINSYNEQFF
>many|14|TRBJ2-7|TRBV3-1|TRBD1
TGTGCCAGCAGCCAAGGGGACAGACTTTACGAGCAGTACTTC
CASSQGDRLYEQYF
>many|19|TRBJ2-2|TRBV12-3/TRBV12-4|NA
TGTGCCAGCAGTTTAAGGGCAGGGGTCCCAATCTATAACACCGGGGAGCTGTTTTTT
CASSLRAGVPIYNTGELFF
>many|16|TRBJ2-7|TRBV23-1|NA
TGCGCCAGCAGTCCTCCTGGCCGGAAAACGAACTACGAGCAGTACTTC
CASSPPGRKTNYEQYF
>many|11|TRBJ2-7|TRBV21-1|NA
TGTGCCAGCAGCCTTCGGAACGAGCAGTACTTC
CASSLRNEQYF
>many|16|TRBJ2-2|TRBV6-6|TRBD2
TGTGCCAGCAATTACTACCGACTAGCAGGCACCGGGGAGCTGTTTTTT
CASNYYRLAGTGELFF
>medium-sized|15|TRBJ2-3|TRBV29-1|NA
TGCAGCGTCCGCATAGGGGACCCAGCAACAGATACGCAGTATTTT
CSVRIGDPATDTQYF
>NA|16|TRBJ1-1|TRBV12-5|TRBD1
TGTGCTAGTGGTTTGCCGGGACAGGGGGCGAACACTGAAGCTTTCTTT
CASGLPGQGANTEAFF
>NA|16|TRBJ2-1|TRBV5-4|NA
TGTGCCAGCAGCCCAGGCTTGCAGCCCCTCGGTTCTGAGCAGTTCTTC
CASSPGLQPLGSEQFF
>many|11|TRBJ2-1|TRBV20-1|NA
TGCAGTGCTAGGGACTACAATGAGCAGTTCTTC
CSARDYNEQFF
>few|13|TRBJ2-2|TRBV30|NA
TGTGCCTGGAGTGAAGGGATCACCGGGGAGCTGTTTTTT
CAWSEGITGELFF
>many|14|TRBJ2-5|TRBV10-2|TRBD1
TGCGCCAGCAGTGAAGACAGGGGGATTGAGACCCAGTACTTC
CASSEDRGIETQYF
>few|15|TRBJ2-7|TRBV12-3/TRBV12-4|NA
TGTGCCAGCAGTTTAAGGGAAAGGCGCACCTACGAGCAGTACTTC
CASSLRERRTYEQYF
>few|11|TRBJ1-6|TRBV6-4|TRBD1
TGTGCCAGCAGTGATCCGGGACAGATCCGTTTT
CASSDPGQIRF
>many|13|TRBJ2-5|TRBV10-3|NA
TGTGCCATCAAAAGCGGAGGGGGGGAGACCCAGTACTTC
CAIKSGGGETQYF
>few|17|TRBJ2-1|TRBV6-1|TRBD2
TGTGCCAGCAGTGAAGTCAGCGGGAGGGCCGATTACAATGAGCAGTTCTTC
CASSEVSGRADYNEQFF
>many|13|TRBJ1-5|TRBV12-3/TRBV12-4|NA
TGTGCCAGCACCCCCGGAGGGGATCAGCCCCAGCATTTT
CASTPGGDQPQHF
>many|15|TRBJ1-5|TRBV5-1|NA
TGCGCCAGCAGCCCTGGAGCCTATAGCAATCAGCCCCAGCATTTT
CASSPGAYSNQPQHF
>many|14|TRBJ2-7|TRBV18|TRBD1
TGTGCCAGCTCACCGGGACAGGGGATCGGCGAGCAGTACTTC
CASSPGQGIGEQYF
>many|12|TRBJ2-1|TRBV7-2|NA
TGTGCCAGCAGCTTATTTGGGAATGAGCAGTTCTTC
CASSLFGNEQFF